A selection of T cell receptor beta chains follows, all from one sample in a study of chemoradiotherapy in HPV16-positive cancers. Sequenced by immunoSEQ multiplex PCR; TCRdb stores in-frame clones only, minus some. The data contain fewer than 2,000 clones, 81% of them singletons. Material: tumor tissue, obtained from a patient who underwent chemoradiotherapy. The origin of the receptors is a human donor with HPV-associated anogenital cancer. Each CDR3 is given with its conserved first and last residue. A D gene is named only where the DNA matches it firmly. Not all rows give a size; the values are once, few, many and, for expanded clones, a class.

TRBJ2-1	few	TRBD2	TRBV4-1	TGCGCCAGCAGCCAAAAACTAGCGGGACTATACAATGAGCAGTTCTTC	CASSQKLAGLYNEQFF
TRBJ2-3	NA	NA	TRBV11-3	TGTGCCAGCAGCTTACACGCAGGCGCAGCAGATACGCAGTATTTT	CASSLHAGAADTQYF
TRBJ2-1	NA	NA	TRBV11-2	TGTGCCAGCAGCTTAGTAGGGCAATCAAGTGAGCAGTTCTTC	CASSLVGQSSEQFF
TRBJ2-5	NA	TRBD2	TRBV11-1	TGTGCCAGCAGCTTAGAGGGACTAGGGCAGTACTTC	CASSLEGLGQYF
TRBJ2-1	few	NA	TRBV18	TGTGCCAGCTCACCACCGTCTCAGGGGAGCTATGAGCAGTTCTTC	CASSPPSQGSYEQFF
TRBJ2-7	NA	NA	TRBV6-5	TGTGCCAGCAGTTTGCTCCGGGCCCCCCCTTCCGAGCAGTACTTC	CASSLLRAPPSEQYF
TRBJ2-2	few	NA	TRBV5-1	TGCGCCAGCAGCTTGGAAGGACTAAGTATTGCCGGGGAGCTGTTTTTT	CASSLEGLSIAGELFF
TRBJ1-4	NA	NA	TRBV27	TGTGCCAGCAGAACCGGGGCTAAGGAAAAACTGTTTTTT	CASRTGAKEKLFF
TRBJ2-1	once	TRBD1	TRBV7-7	TGTGCTAGCAGCTTGGACAGGGCACACAATGAGCAGTTCTTC	CASSLDRAHNEQFF
TRBJ2-1	NA	NA	TRBV5-6	TGTGCCAGCAGCCCGAGGGGGGGCGAGCAGTTCTTC	CASSPRGGEQFF
TRBJ2-7	NA	TRBD1	TRBV19	TGTGCCAGTAGTATATTCCCCCGGGACAGGGCTCCCCTGGAGCAGTACTTC	CASSIFPRDRAPLEQYF
TRBJ1-1	NA	NA	TRBV23-1	TGCGCCAGCAGGGGAGCTTTCTTT	CASRGAFF
TRBJ1-1	NA	NA	TRBV7-3	TGTGCCAGCAGCTTGTCCCCCAGGAATGAAGCTTTCTTT	CASSLSPRNEAFF
TRBJ2-7	NA	NA	TRBV7-1	TGTGCCAGCAGCGCCACTCACCTCTACGAGCAGTACTTC	CASSATHLYEQYF
TRBJ2-3	NA	TRBD1	TRBV7-8	TGTGCCAGCAGCTCGACAGGGGGCAAAGATACGCAGTATTTT	CASSSTGGKDTQYF
TRBJ1-4	NA	NA	TRBV19	TGTGCCAGTAGTATTAGGAGAGAGGAAAAACTGTTTTTT	CASSIRREEKLFF
TRBJ1-2	NA	TRBD1	TRBV2	TGTGCCAGCAGAGCGGGACAGTATGGCTACACCTTC	CASRAGQYGYTF
TRBJ2-2	NA	TRBD2	TRBV4-2	TGTGCCAGCAGCCACCCGGGGGTAGCGGGAGATTCTGGCACCGGGGAGCTGTTTTTT	CASSHPGVAGDSGTGELFF
TRBJ1-6	NA	TRBD1	TRBV9	TGTGCCAGCAGCGACAGACAGGGTCGGGGATCACCCCTCCACTTT	CASSDRQGRGSPLHF
TRBJ2-1	NA	TRBD1	TRBV12-5	TGTGCTAGTGGTTTGGGACAGGGTCAGTTCTTC	CASGLGQGQFF
TRBJ2-2	NA	TRBD1	TRBV19	TGTGCCAGTAGTATTTTGTTCGGACAGGGGTCAAGCACCGGGGAGCTGTTTTTT	CASSILFGQGSSTGELFF
TRBJ2-6	NA	NA	TRBV7-9	TGTGCCAGCAGCTTAGTGGGTGCTGGGGCCAACGTCCTGACTTTC	CASSLVGAGANVLTF
TRBJ2-7	NA	NA	TRBV27	TGTGCCAGCAGTTCACCATCCGGGGACTCCTACGAGCAGTACTTC	CASSSPSGDSYEQYF
TRBJ1-4	large	TRBD1	TRBV19	TGTGCCAGTAGTCTAGGGACAGCAACTAATGAAAAACTGTTTTTT	CASSLGTATNEKLFF
TRBJ1-2	few	NA	TRBV6-4	TGTGCCAGCAGTCCGGACGTCACTAACTATGGCTACACCTTC	CASSPDVTNYGYTF
TRBJ2-5	NA	TRBD1	TRBV5-1	TGCGCCAGCAGCCCGGGGACAGACAGATTACAAGAGACCCAGTACTTC	CASSPGTDRLQETQYF
TRBJ1-4	NA	NA	TRBV19	TGTGCCAGTTCGCCTGGGGCGCCTAATGAAAAACTGTTTTTT	CASSPGAPNEKLFF
TRBJ1-1	NA	NA	TRBV15	TGTGCCACCAGCAGAGACAGGCAACCCGGCACTGAAGCTTTCTTT	CATSRDRQPGTEAFF
TRBJ2-1	NA	TRBD2	TRBV19	TGTGCCAGTGGTGGGACTAGCGGGAAGAGCTCCTACAATGAGCAGTTCTTC	CASGGTSGKSSYNEQFF
TRBJ2-1	NA	NA	TRBV4-3	TGCGCCAGCGGCGCACTAGCCTACAATGAGCAGTTCTTC	CASGALAYNEQFF
TRBJ1-6	NA	NA	TRBV5-4	TGTGCCAGCAGCTTAGGCACAGTCTCACCCCTCCACTTT	CASSLGTVSPLHF
TRBJ1-5	NA	NA	TRBV5-4	TGTGCCAGCAGCCATGGAGGGGGACTGGAGCAGCCCCAGCATTTT	CASSHGGGLEQPQHF
TRBJ2-6	NA	NA	TRBV6-5	TGTGCCAGCAGTCCTAGGGTTTCTGGGGCCAACGTCCTGACTTTC	CASSPRVSGANVLTF
TRBJ1-5	NA	NA	TRBV27	TGTGCCAGCAGTTCGGAGCTAGGGAGCAATCAGCCCCAGCATTTT	CASSSELGSNQPQHF
TRBJ2-1	once	TRBD1	TRBV6-4	TGTGCCAGCAGTGTAGATAACAGGGGTTCCTACAATGAGCAGTTCTTC	CASSVDNRGSYNEQFF
TRBJ2-7	few	TRBD1	TRBV19	TGTGCCAGTGAGGGGCAGGGGGCCAACGAGCAGTACTTC	CASEGQGANEQYF
TRBJ1-2	NA	TRBD1	TRBV6-6	TGTGCCAGCAGTTCCCCGACAGGGGGCCCGACGTATGGCTACACCTTC	CASSSPTGGPTYGYTF
TRBJ2-1	once	NA	TRBV19	TGTGCCACCGTGGGGAGTTCAGGTAATGAGCAGTTCTTC	CATVGSSGNEQFF
TRBJ2-1	once	TRBD2	TRBV6-1	TGTGCCACACAAAGCGGGAGGATATCCAATGAGCAGTTCTTC	CATQSGRISNEQFF
TRBJ1-1	NA	NA	TRBV5-6	TGTGCCAGCAGCGCCGGGAACACTGAAGCTTTCTTT	CASSAGNTEAFF
TRBJ2-7	NA	NA	TRBV10-3	TGTGCCACGAAGCGGGCCGAAGAGCAGTACTTC	CATKRAEEQYF
TRBJ2-1	NA	NA	TRBV9	TGTGCCAGCAGCCCCAGGACCGGGGGTGAGCAGTTCTTC	CASSPRTGGEQFF
TRBJ1-2	NA	TRBD1	TRBV7-2	TGTGCCAGCAGCTTACGAGTTTCGGGACAGGGGGTTTATGGCTACACCTTC	CASSLRVSGQGVYGYTF
TRBJ2-4	hyperexpanded	NA	TRBV7-9	TGTGCCAGCAGCATGGTGGGAGAGGGGGGGTCGGCCAAAAACATTCAGTACTTC	CASSMVGEGGSAKNIQYF
TRBJ2-3	few	NA	TRBV2	TGTGCCAGCAGCGGTTGGACTACACCAGATACGCAGTATTTT	CASSGWTTPDTQYF
TRBJ2-1	NA	NA	TRBV2	TGTGCCAGCAAAGGCGGGACGGGATACAATGAGCAGTTCTTC	CASKGGTGYNEQFF
TRBJ1-5	NA	NA	TRBV19	TGTGCCAGTAGTATAGATGGCAATCAGCCCCAGCATTTT	CASSIDGNQPQHF
TRBJ1-5	NA	TRBD1	TRBV6-1	TGTGCCAGTGAACAGGGGAACAATCAGCCCCAGCATTTT	CASEQGNNQPQHF